A selection of T cell receptor beta chains follows, all from one sample in a study of blood T cell repertoires in COVID-19. Sequencing used immunoSEQ multiplex PCR; TCRdb keeps in-frame clones, though not all of them. The sample contains approximately 250,000 clones, approximately 90% of which appear only once. The sample was PBMCs or T cells enriched from blood (not recorded which). These receptors were obtained from a woman aged 40-49 years with acute COVID-19. Each CDR3 is given with its conserved first and last residue. D genes are given only for firm matches. The size entry is marked missing in some rows and otherwise reads once, few, many or a size class.

d_call	clone_size	v_call	j_call	cdr3_nt	cdr3_aa
TRBD1	few	TRBV7-9	TRBJ1-2	TGTGCCAGCAGCTTGTCCGACAGGGGTTTGTCGAGTGGCTACACCTTC	CASSLSDRGLSSGYTF
TRBD1	-	TRBV4-3	TRBJ1-5	TGCGCCAGCAGCCAAGACATCAGATCCGGGACAGGCCTCAATCAGCCCCAGCATTTT	CASSQDIRSGTGLNQPQHF
-	once	TRBV18	TRBJ2-1	TGTGCCAGCTCACCCAACTTAGGGGTAGATGAGCAGTTCTTC	CASSPNLGVDEQFF
-	-	TRBV6-2/TRBV6-3	TRBJ2-5	TGTGCCAGCAGTTACTACGGTCATCAAGAGACCCAGTACTTC	CASSYYGHQETQYF
-	once	TRBV28	TRBJ2-1	TGTGCCAGCAGTCTAGGGACACGACTTACCGATGAGCAGTTCTTC	CASSLGTRLTDEQFF
TRBD1	-	TRBV9	TRBJ1-4	TGTGCCAGCAGCGTGGAACAGGGGGCTGGTGAAAAACTGTTTTTT	CASSVEQGAGEKLFF
TRBD2	few	TRBV18	TRBJ2-4	TGTGCCAGCTCACCTCGCACGGCGGGAGGGTTGTCTCATGACATTCAGTACTTC	CASSPRTAGGLSHDIQYF
TRBD1	-	TRBV5-1	TRBJ2-5	TGCGCCAGCAGCATCCGAAGTTCTTTAGGGGGCGATGAGACCCAGTACTTC	CASSIRSSLGGDETQYF
-	-	TRBV29-1	TRBJ1-1	TGCAGCGTTGAACGGACAGAGAACACTGAAGCTTTCTTT	CSVERTENTEAFF
TRBD2	-	TRBV11-3	TRBJ2-3	TGTGCCAGCAGCCCCCTAGCGGGAGGTAGCACAGATACGCAGTATTTT	CASSPLAGGSTDTQYF
TRBD1	-	TRBV5-4	TRBJ2-1	TGTGCCAGCAGCCGAGACTTGACAGGGTACAATGAGCAGTTCTTC	CASSRDLTGYNEQFF
TRBD1	-	TRBV2	TRBJ1-6	TGTGCCAGCGGATATAGACAGGGGGATAATTCACCCCTCCACTTT	CASGYRQGDNSPLHF
-	-	TRBV19	TRBJ2-2	TGTGCCAGTAGTATACGGAGATTCACCGGGGAGCTGTTTTTT	CASSIRRFTGELFF
TRBD1	few	TRBV30	TRBJ1-2	TGTGCCTGGAGTCAGACAGGGGTTCGCGGCTACACCTTC	CAWSQTGVRGYTF
-	-	TRBV28	TRBJ2-3	TGTGCCAGCACCCGAGATACGCAGTATTTT	CASTRDTQYF
-	-	TRBV3-1/TRBV3-2	TRBJ1-1	TGTGCCAGCAGCCAACTGGACAGTTACACTGAAGCTTTCTTT	CASSQLDSYTEAFF
TRBD1	-	TRBV5-1	TRBJ1-2	TGCGCCAGCCAACAGGGGCCGGACTATGGCTACACCTTC	CASQQGPDYGYTF
TRBD2	-	TRBV7-3	TRBJ2-1	TGTGCCAGCAGCAAAGGTAGCGGGAGGTCCTACAATGAGCAGTTCTTC	CASSKGSGRSYNEQFF
-	-	TRBV27	TRBJ1-5	TGTGCCAGCAGCGAACAGGATCAGCCCCAGCATTTT	CASSEQDQPQHF
-	-	TRBV6-5	TRBJ1-6	TGTGCCAGCAGTTATCGGAGGGGAGGTAATTCACCCCTCCACTTT	CASSYRRGGNSPLHF
TRBD2	few	TRBV6-2/TRBV6-3	TRBJ2-2	TGTGCCAGCAGTTACCGGGGACTAGCGGGACGGGTCACCGGGGAGCTGTTTTTT	CASSYRGLAGRVTGELFF
-	-	TRBV19	TRBJ2-1	TGTGCCAGTACCGAGGCGGGGGCGTCCTACAATGAGCAGTTCTTC	CASTEAGASYNEQFF